This entry lists 16 T cell receptor beta chains sequenced from one sample in a study of cytomegalovirus exposure and HLA in healthy donors (dated by TCRdb to about 2017). Libraries were made using the immunoSEQ multiplex PCR assay. TCRdb holds this immuneACCESS table with in-frame rearrangements only. Some clones are missing; in checked studies, unresolved V genes explain under half, and the rest has no known cause. Present in this sample are 300,000 to 400,000 clones, 86% of which were seen just once. The top ten constitute over 0.75% of the sample. Source material: PBMCs. Receptors were obtained from a woman in her late teens or twenties in good health and CMV-seronegative.

The chain is built from TRBV28 and TRBJ1-5, with 7 bases fitting TRBD1. V was clipped by 5 bases and J by 3 bases; unmatched bases: 7. The CDR3 has 15 residues. Germline CDR1 reads MDHEN; CDR2 reads SYDVKM. CDR3 in amino acids: CASSLWTGLNQPQHF. CDR3 bases: TGTGCCAGCAGTCTTTGGACAGGTCTCAATCAGCCCCAGCATTTT. Full variable domain (remainder filled in from reference TRBV28 and TRBJ1-5): DVKVTQSSRYLVKRTGEKVFLECVQDMDHENMFWYRQDPGLGLRLIYFSYDVKMKEKGDIPEGYSVSREKKERFSLILESASTNQTSMYLCASSLWTGLNQPQHFGDGTRLSIL.

About this clone itself: At the DNA level, this CDR3 is encoded by other sequences in the same sample as well. The chain is built from TRBV9 and TRBJ2-3; perhaps TRBD1 as D (6 bases). The V end was cut by 3 bases, the J end by 2 bases, with 13 bases between. CDR3 length: 15 amino acids. The V gene's germline CDR1 is SGDLS and CDR2 YYNGEE. The CDR3 loop reads CASSAGQSSTDTQYF. CDR3 coding DNA: TGTGCCAGCAGCGCTGGACAGTCCTCCACAGATACGCAGTATTTT.

The rearrangement joins TRBV28 to TRBJ1-5; 8 bases are shared with TRBD1. Germline V gene sequence: CDR1 MDHEN, CDR2 SYDVKM. CDR3 length: 17 amino acids. V was clipped by 6 bases and J by 0 bases; unmatched bases: 10. In nucleotides, the CDR3 is TGTGCCAGCAGCAAGACAGGGGTTGGGGATAGCAATCAGCCCCAGCATTTT. Translation: CASSKTGVGDSNQPQHF.

This clone was seen a single time. The chain is built from TRBV5-1 and TRBJ2-2, with 10 bases lining up with TRBD2. The CDR3 covers 17 residues. The V gene's germline CDR1 is SGHRS and CDR2 YFSETQ. With V trimmed by 0 bases and J by 7 bases, 9 bases remained unmatched. The CDR3 nucleotides read TGCGCCAGCAGCTTGGTTATGATAGCGGGAGGCAACGGGGAGCTGTTTTTT. Translation: CASSLVMIAGGNGELFF.

The V and J genes are TRBV6-1 and TRBJ2-1; TRBD2 might be the D (7 bases). The V end lost 7 bases, the J end lost 3 bases, and 13 bases lay between the germline ends. Germline V gene sequence: CDR1 MNHNS, CDR2 SASEGT. The CDR3 has 14 residues. The CDR3 sequence is CASKGGADYNEQFF. CDR3 DNA: TGTGCCAGCAAGGGGGGGGCGGACTACAATGAGCAGTTCTTC.

The V call is TRBV13, the J call TRBJ2-5; 9 positions match TRBD2. Germline V gene lookup returns CDR1 PRHDT and CDR2 FYEKMQ (reference sequence). V shed 2 bases and J 5 bases; nucleotides not matched to a gene: 12. This CDR3 is built from 17 residues. The CDR3 region is CASSLSASGKLRETQYF. The CDR3, as DNA: TGTGCCAGCAGCTTATCGGCTAGCGGGAAGCTCCGGGAGACCCAGTACTTC.

The chain combines TRBV6-1 with TRBJ2-3; TRBD1 matches 7 bases. CDR3 length: 13 residues. Germline CDR1 is MNHNS and CDR2 is SASEGT. With 6 bases clipped from V and 7 bases from J, the junction kept 7 bases outside the gene matches. The CDR3 DNA reads as TGTGCCAGCAGCCGACAGGGTTTGTATACGCAGTATTTT. Protein: CASSRQGLYTQYF.

This chain joins TRBV10-1 and TRBJ2-3; D is undetermined. This CDR3 is 13 amino acids long. Between the trimmed V and J ends, which lost 3 bases and 7 bases, there was a span of 11 bases. The germline CDR1 and CDR2 sequences are WNHNN and SYGVQD (reference sequence). CDR3: CASSDAPENTQYF. CDR3 DNA: TGCGCCAGCAGTGACGCTCCGGAGAATACGCAGTATTTT.

The chain uses TRBV5-1 and TRBJ2-2; maybe TRBD1 (5 bases). The CDR3 spans 14 residues. Trimming removed 8 bases at V and 3 bases at J, with 14 bases between. The germline V gene encodes CDR1 SGHRS and CDR2 YFSETQ. CDR3 DNA sequence: TGCGCCAGTGCTCAGCAGGGCCACACCGGGGAGCTGTTTTTT. Amino acid sequence: CASAQQGHTGELFF.

The chain links TRBV6-5 to TRBJ2-2; perhaps TRBD1 as D (6 bases). CDR3 length: 13 amino acids. Trimming took 8 bases from V and 1 from J, leaving 8 bases between them. Germline lookup yields CDR1 MNHEY and CDR2 SVGAGI. This chain's CDR3 is CASGGLNTGELFF. DNA for the CDR3: TGTGCCAGCGGGGGCCTGAACACCGGGGAGCTGTTTTTT.

The J gene is TRBJ2-2, the V gene TRBV2; D is possibly TRBD1 (5 bases). Between the trimmed V and J ends, which lost 3 bases and 6 bases, there was a span of 8 bases. In germline, CDR1 is SNHLY, CDR2 FYNNEI. This CDR3 comprises 13 residues. The CDR3 sequence: CASSDVGAGELFF. The CDR3 coding sequence is TGTGCCAGCAGTGATGTAGGGGCCGGGGAGCTGTTTTTT. Drawing the rest from reference TRBV2 and TRBJ2-2, the complete variable domain is EPEVTQTPSHQVTQMGQEVILRCVPISNHLYFYWYRQILGQKVEFLVSFYNNEISEKSEIFDDQFSVERPDGSNFTLKIRSTKLEDSAMYFCASSDVGAGELFFGEGSRLTVL.

The chain employs TRBV6-1 and TRBJ2-2, with TRBD2 matching 10 bases. Per the germline V gene, CDR1 is MNHNS and CDR2 is SASEGT. The CDR3 length is 17 residues. V lost 0 bases to trimming and J lost 6 bases; unmatched junction nucleotides: 7. The CDR3 nucleotides read TGTGCCAGCAGTGAAGCGGGGCTAGCGGGAGCCTCCGGGGAGCTGTTTTTT. It encodes CASSEAGLAGASGELFF.

The rearrangement uses TRBV15 and TRBJ2-7; no clear D gene. The CDR3 has 14 amino acids. Looked up from germline, CDR1 is LNHNV and CDR2 is YYDKDF (reference sequence). Deletions cut 0 bases from V and 5 bases from J, with 11 bases between. The CDR3 protein is CATSRDMSFDEQYF. In DNA, the CDR3 is TGTGCCACCAGCAGAGATATGAGCTTCGACGAGCAGTACTTC.

The CDR3 spells CASSLDTTPSTDTQYF. CDR3 in DNA: TGTGCCAGCAGCTTAGATACTACCCCGAGCACAGATACGCAGTATTTT. The V gene is TRBV11-2, the J gene TRBJ2-3, with D unresolved. The CDR3 runs 16 residues. The V end lost 0 bases, the J end lost 0 bases, and 10 bases lay between the germline ends. The germline CDR1 and CDR2 sequences are SGHAT and FQNNGV.

This chain uses TRBV28 with TRBJ2-7; TRBD2 might be the D (6 bases). V was trimmed by 6 bases and J by 1 base, leaving 19 bases between them. CDR1 and CDR2 (germline): MDHEN, SYDVKM. This CDR3 is built from 16 residues. The CDR3 is CASSPGVVGGSYEQYF. CDR3 coding DNA: TGTGCCAGCAGCCCTGGCGTCGTGGGGGGATCCTACGAGCAGTACTTC.

The J gene is TRBJ2-1, the V gene TRBV5-1, with D possibly TRBD2 on 6 matching bases. CDR1 and CDR2 (germline): SGHRS, YFSETQ. V was shortened by 3 bases and J by 0 bases, with 13 bases between the two germline ends. The CDR3 extends over 16 amino acids. CDR3 DNA sequence: TGCGCCAGCAGCTGGGGCGGGGCCAGCTCCTACAATGAGCAGTTCTTC. Amino acids: CASSWGGASSYNEQFF. Based on the CDR3 plus reference TRBV5-1 and TRBJ2-1, the full variable domain is KAGVTQTPRYLIKTRGQQVTLSCSPISGHRSVSWYQQTPGQGLQFLFEYFSETQRNKGNFPGRFSGRQFSNSRSEMNVSTLELGDSALYLCASSWGGASSYNEQFFGPGTRLTVL.